This T cell receptor beta chain was identified during a study of blood T cell repertoires in COVID-19. Across the whole study: Acute-phase and convalescent COVID-19 samples originated in the United States, Italy and Spain. PBMCs, B-cell-depleted T cells, or T cells provided the cDNA or gDNA that made up the material.

Under the authors' procedure: Scientists estimated how many nucleated cells there were by amplifying reference gene primers. Data came from immunoSEQ multiplex PCR; TCRdb stores just in-frame clones and leaves some out. D and trimming come from the DNA, and the V and J calls and clone size come from that table. This sample carries 230,000 or so clones, around 75% of them seen once, and the ten largest clones take approximately 5.4%. The CDR3 sequence is 14 residues long. Trimming stripped 6 bases from V and 3 bases from J, with 15 bases between. In germline, CDR1 is MNHEY, CDR2 SVGAGI. The source of this sequence is a human donor in a cohort sampled during active COVID-19. Sequencing used peripheral blood. This rearrangement joins TRBV6-5 to TRBJ2-7; D is perhaps TRBD2 (6 bases). For the CDR3, the DNA is TGTGCCAGCAGCATTGGGGACTCCTACTACGAGCAGTACTTC. Amino acid sequence: CASSIGDSYYEQYF.